This T cell receptor beta chain was retrieved from a study of T-cell reconstitution after alpha-beta-depleted transplantation in children. This clonotype was recorded many times. TCRbeta library construction was performed incorporating unique molecular identifiers. Via MiXCR, TCRdb re-called the PCR reads, giving one row per CDR3 protein. The data contain 4,000 to 5,000 distinct CDR3 sequences, 19% of them seen just once; the ten biggest clones take up around 47%. Germline values: CDR1 SEHNR, CDR2 FQNEAQ (reference sequence). This CDR3 is built from 14 residues. V lost 3 bases, J lost 3 bases, and 3 bases stayed unmatched.

Sequenced material: PBMCs, mostly from graft donor cells, taken 180 days after TCRalphabeta/CD19-depleted stem cell transplant. The TCR was taken from a male patient aged 2-9 years who had a stem cell transplant for acute lymphoblastic leukemia, so the T cells may come from the graft donor. The chain carries TRBV7-9 and TRBJ1-2; TRBD1 aligns across 8 bases. The CDR3 DNA is TGTGCCAGCAGCTTGACAGGGGTGGACTATGGCTACACCTTC. It is translated as CASSLTGVDYGYTF.